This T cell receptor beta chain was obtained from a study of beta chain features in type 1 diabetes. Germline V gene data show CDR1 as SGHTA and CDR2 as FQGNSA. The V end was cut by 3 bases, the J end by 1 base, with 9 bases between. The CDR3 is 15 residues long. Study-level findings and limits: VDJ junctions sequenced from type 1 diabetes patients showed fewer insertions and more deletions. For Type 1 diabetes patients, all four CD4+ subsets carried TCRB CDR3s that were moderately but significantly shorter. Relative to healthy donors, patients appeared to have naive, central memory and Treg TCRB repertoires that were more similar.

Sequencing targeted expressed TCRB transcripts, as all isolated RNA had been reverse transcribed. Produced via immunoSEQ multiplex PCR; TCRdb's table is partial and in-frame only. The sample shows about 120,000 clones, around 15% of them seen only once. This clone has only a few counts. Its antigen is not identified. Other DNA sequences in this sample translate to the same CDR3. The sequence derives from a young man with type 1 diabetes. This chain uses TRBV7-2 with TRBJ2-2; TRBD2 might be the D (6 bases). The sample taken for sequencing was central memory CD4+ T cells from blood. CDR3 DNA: TGTGCCAGCAGCTTGGAGGGTGTGAACACCGGGGAGCTGTTTTTT. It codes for CASSLEGVNTGELFF.